This T cell receptor beta chain was sequenced for a study of technical replicates of blood from several donors. In germline, CDR1 is GTSNPN, CDR2 SVGIG (reference sequence). The CDR3 spans 15 residues. With 1 base clipped from V and 5 bases from J, the junction kept 9 bases outside the gene matches. This table comes from immunoSEQ multiplex PCR, and its TCRdb copy is limited to in-frame clones, with some not included. The sample records roughly 79,000 clones, 85% to 95% being singletons. The sequence derives from a human donor in good health. The chain has TRBV30 and TRBJ2-5; 8 positions match TRBD2. The specimen sequenced was T cells isolated from PBMCs. The CDR3 sequence: CAWSAFSGIGETQYF. The CDR3 DNA reads as TGTGCCTGGAGTGCCTTTAGCGGGATTGGGGAGACCCAGTACTTC.